This passage covers 27 T cell receptor beta chains from one sample sequenced in a study of brain metastases from non-small cell lung cancer. Some clones are missing from TCRdb's copy, which holds only in-frame ones; the method was immunoSEQ multiplex PCR. The table records some 720 clones, 92% of them present only once. Input material: tissue from a brain metastasis. Receptors were obtained from a donor at least 40 years old with non-small cell lung cancer.

V is TRBV21-1 and J is TRBJ2-7; the table calls TRBD2, which could not be checked here. TRBV21-1 is assigned pseudogene status. The CDR3 is 14 residues long. The CDR3 DNA is TGTGCCAGCAGCGACGGACTCGTGTTAGACGAGCAGTACTTC. As protein: CASSDGLVLDEQYF.

The CDR3 DNA follows: TGTGCCAGCAGTCAGACAGGGGATGAGCAGCCCCAGCATTTT. Translated: CASSQTGDEQPQHF. The rearrangement joins TRBV7-8 to TRBJ1-5, with 8 bases identical to TRBD1. CDR3 length: 14 amino acids. Germline loops: CDR1 SGHVS, CDR2 FQNEAQ. V gave up 6 bases and J gave up 7 bases; unmatched junction bases: 8.

The V gene is TRBV9, the J gene TRBJ2-1; D remains unclear. The germline CDR1 and CDR2 sequences are SGDLS and YYNGEE. Deletions cut 4 bases from V and 12 bases from J, with 14 bases between. The CDR3 totals 12 residues. The CDR3 coding sequence is TGTGCCAGCAGCCCCCGCATTGGCTCGCAGTTCTTC. Translated: CASSPRIGSQFF.

This rearrangement joins TRBV20-1 to TRBJ2-7; no definite D call. This CDR3 region has 11 residues. The germline V gene encodes CDR1 DFQATT and CDR2 SNEGSKA (reference sequence). The germline V and J ends were trimmed by 6 bases and 6 bases, with 12 bases remaining between them. The CDR3 DNA reads as TGCAGTGCAGGGCAAGCCGCCGAGCAGTACTTC. It translates to CSAGQAAEQYF.

As for this clone: The junction departs from the called germline gene at one end, perhaps through a read error. The gene calls are TRBV7-9 and TRBJ1-4; the D gene is possibly TRBD1 (5 bases). CDR3 size: 14 residues. Germline V gene lookup returns CDR1 SEHNR and CDR2 FQNEAQ (reference sequence). In DNA, the CDR3 is TGTGCCAACAGCTTGAGGGGAACTAATGAAAAACTGTTTTTT. Translated: CANSLRGTNEKLFF.

The chain combines TRBV28 with TRBJ2-5; D may match TRBD1 or TRBD2 (5 bases each). V gave up 2 bases and J gave up 1 base, with 11 bases separating them. The V gene's germline CDR1 is MDHEN and CDR2 SYDVKM. The length of the CDR3 is 15 residues. CDR3 sequence (DNA): TGTGCCAGCAGTTTAAGTAGGGACCCCCAAGAGACCCAGTACTTC. Translating it yields CASSLSRDPQETQYF.

Only one count was recorded for this clone. The J gene is TRBJ1-5, the V gene TRBV4-1, with 7 positions matching TRBD1. The germline V gene has CDR1 MGHRA and CDR2 YSYEKL. V was pared by 2 bases and J by 2 bases, with 18 bases of the junction left unmatched. The CDR3 is 20 residues long. CDR3: CASSQPPRGLSGKGNQPQHF. CDR3 sequence (DNA): TGCGCCAGCAGCCAACCGCCTAGGGGGCTCAGCGGTAAGGGCAATCAGCCCCAGCATTTT.

This clone was seen more than once but under ten times. The genes are TRBV7-2 and TRBJ2-7; D possibly corresponds to TRBD2 (6 bases). CDR1 and CDR2 from the germline V gene are SGHTA and FQGNSA. The length of the CDR3 is 16 residues. The V gene lost 0 bases and the J gene lost 5 bases, with 17 bases spanning the gap. The chain's CDR3 is CASSLAPWREENEQYF. Written as DNA, the CDR3 is TGTGCCAGCAGCTTAGCCCCCTGGCGGGAAGAAAACGAGCAGTACTTC. Looking up the rest from reference TRBV7-2 and TRBJ2-7 gives the full variable domain: GAGVSQSPSNKVTEKGKDVELRCDPISGHTALYWYRQSLGQGLEFLIYFQGNSAPDKSGLPSDRFSAERTGGSVSTLTIQRTQQEDSAVYLCASSLAPWREENEQYFGPGTRLTVT.

V is TRBV6-1 and J is TRBJ1-2, with D maybe TRBD1 (5 bases). CDR1 is MNHNS and CDR2 is SASEGT in the germline V gene. V was pared by 3 bases and J by 8 bases, with 13 bases between. The CDR3 is made up of 13 amino acids. The CDR3 coding sequence is TGTGCCAGCAGTGACCCAGGGTTTAAAGGCTACACCTTC. Amino acids: CASSDPGFKGYTF.

This rearrangement joins TRBV7-9 to TRBJ1-6, with D uncertain. The V end lost 2 bases, the J end lost 7 bases, and 12 bases lay between the germline ends. The CDR3 consists of 15 residues. Germline CDR1 is SEHNR and CDR2 is FQNEAQ (reference sequence). In DNA form, the CDR3 reads TGTGCCAGCAGCTTATCTGATACTTTCAATTCACCCCTCCACTTT. Translated, it gives CASSLSDTFNSPLHF.

The gene calls are TRBV28 and TRBJ1-5; 8 bases are a match to TRBD1. The germline V gene encodes CDR1 MDHEN and CDR2 SYDVKM. This CDR3 is built from 14 residues. With V trimmed by 4 bases and J by 6 bases, 5 bases remained unmatched. CDR3 protein: CASSSGGAGQPQHF. The CDR3 DNA reads TGTGCCAGCAGTTCAGGGGGCGCGGGTCAGCCCCAGCATTTT.

V gene TRBV24-1 combines with J gene TRBJ2-1; 8 bases are a match to TRBD2. The CDR3 length is 15 residues. Germline-derived CDR1 and CDR2 are KGHDR and SFDVKD. Trimming removed 3 bases from V and 4 bases from J; junction bases left unmatched: 4. The CDR3 DNA reads TGTGCCACCAGTGATCCCAGCGGGAGTTACAATGAGCAGTTCTTC. This encodes CATSDPSGSYNEQFF.

As concerns this clone: A read error may produce the germline difference seen at one junction end. The V gene is TRBV7-9, the J gene TRBJ1-5; possibly TRBD1 for D (5 bases). CDR1 SEHNR and CDR2 FQNEAQ come from the germline V gene (reference sequence). This CDR3 has 15 residues. The CDR3 coding sequence is TGTGCCAGCAGCGATAGTGGGGGGAGTAATCAGCCCCAACATTTT. As protein: CASSDSGGSNQPQHF. Drawing the rest from reference TRBV7-9 and TRBJ1-5, the complete variable domain is DTGVSQNPRHKITKRGQNVTFRCDPISEHNRLYWYRQTLGQGPEFLTYFQNEAQLEKSRLLSDRFSAERPKGSFSTLEIQRTEQGDSAMYLCASSDSGGSNQPQHFGDGTRLSIL.

V is TRBV20-1 and J is TRBJ2-1; a possible D gene is TRBD1 (6 bases). The CDR3 extends over 12 amino acids. From germline, CDR1 is DFQATT and CDR2 SNEGSKA (reference sequence). V shed 3 bases and J shed 6 bases, with 9 bases lying between them. DNA for the CDR3: TGCAGTGCTAGTAGACAGGCCAATGAGCAGTTCTTC. As protein: CSASRQANEQFF.

The chain employs TRBV28 and TRBJ1-2, with D unresolved. Germline V lookup: CDR1 MDHEN, CDR2 SYDVKM. The CDR3 has 13 amino acids. With 5 bases removed from V and 1 base from J, the gap between germline ends came to 8 bases. The CDR3 nucleotides read TGTGCCAGCAGTACACATAATAACTATGGCTACACCTTC. Protein product: CASSTHNNYGYTF.

The rearrangement uses TRBV7-6 and TRBJ2-1, with 8 bases aligning to TRBD2. The junction had 8 bases not matched to a gene; V was cut back by 1 base and J by 6 bases. CDR1 is SGHVS and CDR2 is FNYEAQ in the germline V gene. This CDR3 is 16 amino acids long. The CDR3 bases are TGTGCCAGCAGCTTAGGTGGGAGCGGGAGAGTCAATGAGCAGTTCTTC. Its translation: CASSLGGSGRVNEQFF.

V and J are TRBV9 and TRBJ2-1; 10 nucleotides align to TRBD2. Germline V gene sequence: CDR1 SGDLS, CDR2 YYNGEE. J lost 5 bases, V lost 3 bases, and 5 bases had no gene match. The CDR3 length is 15 residues. As DNA, the CDR3 is TGTGCCAGCAGCGCTAGCGGGAGTAGCCACAATGAGCAGTTCTTC. Translating gives CASSASGSSHNEQFF.

In its sample, this clone was seen a few times. V usage is TRBV6-5 and J usage is TRBJ1-2; D perhaps matches TRBD1 (5 bases). CDR3 length: 13 amino acids. Germline V gene lookup returns CDR1 MNHEY and CDR2 SVGAGI. The germline V and J ends were trimmed by 6 bases and 8 bases, with 16 bases remaining between them. Here the CDR3 reads CASSRGSLWGYTF. For the CDR3, the DNA is TGTGCCAGCAGCCGGGGGTCCCTTTGGGGCTACACCTTC.

This clone came up once. As DNA, the CDR3 is TGTGCCAGCAGTGAACTGGGGTTCGACACTGAAGCTTTCTTT. It encodes CASSELGFDTEAFF. The chain carries TRBV6-1 and TRBJ1-1; the D is unclear. The germline V gene has CDR1 MNHNS and CDR2 SASEGT. CDR3 length: 14 residues. Deletions cut 2 bases from V and 3 bases from J, with 10 bases between.

CDR3 DNA: TGTGCCAGCAGCCCACGGGGGGCCTCCTACAATGAGCAGTTCTTC. Translating gives CASSPRGASYNEQFF. The rearrangement links TRBV14 to TRBJ2-1; D is possibly TRBD2 (7 bases). Germline CDR1 SGHDN, CDR2 FVKESK. The CDR3 is made up of 15 amino acids. The ends were cut back, 4 bases at V and 0 bases at J, with 10 bases in the middle.

The count of this clone is one. This chain joins TRBV5-1 and TRBJ2-7, with D perhaps TRBD2 (6 bases). V lost 4 bases, J lost 0 bases, and 14 bases lay in between. In germline, CDR1 is SGHRS, CDR2 YFSETQ. This CDR3 has 15 residues. The CDR3 sequence: CASSPLGGNSYEQYF. CDR3 nucleotides: TGCGCCAGCAGCCCTCTGGGCGGGAACTCCTACGAGCAGTACTTC. Filled out from reference TRBV5-1 and TRBJ2-7, the complete variable domain reads KAGVTQTPRYLIKTRGQQVTLSCSPISGHRSVSWYQQTPGQGLQFLFEYFSETQRNKGNFPGRFSGRQFSNSRSEMNVSTLELGDSALYLCASSPLGGNSYEQYFGPGTRLTVT.

The chain carries TRBV27 and TRBJ2-7, with D tentatively TRBD2 (5 bases). Germline-derived CDR1 and CDR2 are MNHEY and SMNVEV (reference sequence). Between the trimmed V and J ends, which lost 2 bases and 5 bases, there was a span of 10 bases. This CDR3 has 13 amino acids. CDR3: CASSLTSGNEQYF. CDR3 nucleotide sequence: TGTGCCAGCAGTTTAACGTCCGGGAACGAGCAGTACTTC.

The chain joins TRBV15 to TRBJ2-1, with D perhaps assigned TRBD1 or TRBD2 (5 bases each). Germline CDR1 reads LNHNV; CDR2 reads YYDKDF (reference sequence). Trimming pared 1 base from V and 9 bases from J, leaving 10 bases between. The CDR3 has 13 residues. CDR3 amino acids: CATSRGGGGEQFF. As DNA, the CDR3 is TGTGCCACCAGCAGAGGGGGTGGGGGTGAGCAGTTCTTC.

In DNA, the CDR3 is TGTGCCAGCAGCTCGGACAGGGCTGGGGCCAACGTCCTGACTTTC. Translated: CASSSDRAGANVLTF. The chain joins TRBV7-2 to TRBJ2-6; 8 nucleotides agree with TRBD1. With 4 bases clipped from V and 2 bases from J, the junction kept 1 base outside the gene matches. This CDR3 spans 15 amino acids. Per the germline V gene, CDR1 is SGHTA and CDR2 is FQGNSA.

V and J are TRBV23-1 and TRBJ2-5; D gene ambiguous. TRBV23-1 is annotated as an ORF whose role is uncertain. With 0 bases removed from V and 1 base from J, the gap between germline ends came to 12 bases. This CDR3 contains 16 residues. The CDR3 DNA reads as TGCGCCAGCAGTCAATCTTTCCCACCCACCCAAGAGACCCAGTACTTC. This encodes CASSQSFPPTQETQYF.

This clone was observed a handful of times. The rearrangement joins TRBV19 to TRBJ2-7; D might be TRBD1 or TRBD2, each matching 7 bases. The CDR3 consists of 13 residues. Germline lookup yields CDR1 LNHDA and CDR2 SQIVND (reference sequence). Trimming shortened V by 7 bases and J by 5 bases, and 15 bases separated the two germline ends. CDR3 sequence (DNA): TGTGCCAGTAATTCGGGGAGGGGGCACGAGCAGTACTTC. Its protein is CASNSGRGHEQYF.

The rearrangement uses TRBV28 and TRBJ1-1; 7 bases agree with TRBD1. This CDR3 spans 15 amino acids. Germline V gives CDR1 MDHEN, CDR2 SYDVKM. The junction had 18 bases not matched to a gene; V was cut back by 11 bases and J by 6 bases. CDR3 nucleotides: TGTGCCGGGGGGGACAGTCGGGTTTCTAACGCTGAAGCTTTCTTT. Translated, it gives CAGGDSRVSNAEAFF.